This T cell receptor (beta chain) was identified during a study of blood T cell repertoires in COVID-19. Study in general: Nucleic acid was either cDNA or gDNA, and it came from T cells, B-cell-depleted T cells, or PBMCs.

Authors' data handling: Amplification of reference gene primers provided the estimated nucleated cell counts. TCRdb's table, derived via immunoSEQ multiplex PCR, lists solely in-frame clones and lacks some. For V, J and clone size, that table is used; D and trimming come from the DNA. Among about 150,000 clones, under 85% were seen once, and the ten largest hold 0.6% to 0.7%. For this clone: Other DNA sequences within the sample encode an identical CDR3.

This CDR3 region has 15 residues. CDR1 SEHNR and CDR2 FQNEAQ come from the germline V gene (reference sequence). V lost 2 bases and J 1 base, leaving 10 bases between the germline ends. Sequencing input: peripheral blood. The receptor was derived from a man in his 60s with COVID-19, enrolled during active disease. This chain connects TRBV7-9 to TRBJ2-3; D is uncertain. CDR3: CASSLLAGGTDTQYF. The CDR3 DNA reads TGTGCCAGCAGCTTACTGGCAGGCGGCACAGATACGCAGTATTTT.